The 22 T cell receptor beta chains in this list originate from one sample, sequenced in a study of technical replicates of blood from several donors. Clones were read by immunoSEQ multiplex PCR, and TCRdb kept only the in-frame ones, dropping some. The sample lists about 62,000 clones; 95% to 98% were seen once. The sequencing input was T cells isolated from PBMCs. The receptors stem from a human donor in good health.

The chain carries TRBV29-1 and TRBJ1-2; 10 bases are shared with TRBD1. With V trimmed by 6 bases and J by 5 bases, 3 bases remained unmatched. CDR1 and CDR2 (germline): SQVTM, ANQGSEA. The CDR3 covers 12 residues. In nucleotides, the CDR3 is TGCAGCGTGGGGGGACAGGGGTATGGCTACACCTTC. Residues: CSVGGQGYGYTF.

The chain recombines TRBV11-2 with TRBJ2-1, with 9 bases that match TRBD2. V lost 5 bases, J lost 7 bases, and 12 bases stayed unmatched. Per germline, CDR1 SGHAT and CDR2 FQNNGV. The length of the CDR3 is 16 residues. The CDR3 is CASSQMAGGPLNEQFF. CDR3 coding DNA: TGTGCCAGCAGCCAAATGGCGGGAGGGCCTTTGAATGAGCAGTTCTTC.

The chain carries TRBV5-5 and TRBJ2-2; 14 bases match TRBD2. With 4 bases clipped from V and 5 bases from J, the junction kept 4 bases outside the gene matches. Looked up from germline, CDR1 is SGHKS and CDR2 is YYEKEE (reference sequence). The CDR3 sequence is 16 residues long. CDR3 sequence: CASSPGTSGGTGELFF. In DNA, the CDR3 is TGTGCCAGCAGCCCAGGGACTAGCGGGGGTACCGGGGAGCTGTTTTTT.

This clone came up once. J is TRBJ2-1 and V is TRBV13; 11 bases are shared with TRBD2. V shed 5 bases and J 0 bases; nucleotides not matched to a gene: 6. The CDR3 has 17 residues. Germline assignment: CDR1 PRHDT and CDR2 FYEKMQ (reference sequence). The CDR3 protein is CASSPLAGAYSYNEQFF. DNA of the CDR3: TGTGCCAGCAGCCCACTAGCGGGGGCGTACTCCTACAATGAGCAGTTCTTC.

The chain combines TRBV19 with TRBJ1-1; D gene unclear. Trimming shortened V by 4 bases and J by 5 bases, and 17 bases separated the two germline ends. CDR1 and CDR2 (germline): LNHDA, SQIVND (reference sequence). This CDR3 spans 15 amino acids. The CDR3 loop reads CASSSGLHLGTEAFF. The CDR3 DNA is TGTGCCAGTAGTAGCGGCCTACATTTGGGTACTGAAGCTTTCTTT.

V is TRBV11-3 and J is TRBJ2-5; maybe TRBD2 (7 bases). The CDR3 extends over 16 amino acids. V dropped 3 bases and J dropped 5 bases, with 19 bases sitting between them. Germline values: CDR1 SGHNT, CDR2 YENEEA. CDR3 nucleotides: TGTGCCAGCAGCTTCAGGTCGGCTGGGAGGGGGGAGACCCAGTACTTC. Translating it yields CASSFRSAGRGETQYF.

The chain recombines TRBV7-6 with TRBJ1-1, with 10 bases that match TRBD1. CDR3 size: 15 residues. Germline CDR1 SGHVS, CDR2 FNYEAQ. The V and J ends lost 5 bases and 6 bases, in that order; junction bases with no gene match: 9. CDR3 DNA: TGTGCCAGCAGCGTCCCGGGACAGGGGATTCCTGAAGCTTTCTTT. It encodes CASSVPGQGIPEAFF.

The gene calls are TRBV7-9 and TRBJ1-3; 8 positions match TRBD1. The CDR3 contains 15 residues. With 5 bases clipped from V and 4 bases from J, the junction kept 7 bases outside the gene matches. Germline CDR1 reads SEHNR; CDR2 reads FQNEAQ (reference sequence). The CDR3 protein is CASSRLTGDGNTIYF. As DNA, the CDR3 is TGTGCCAGCAGCCGTCTGACAGGGGACGGAAACACCATATATTTT.

This sequence joins TRBV6-5 and TRBJ2-1, with 9 bases that match TRBD1. The ends lost 6 bases at V and 3 bases at J; junction bases unmatched: 6. The CDR3 length is 15 residues. Germline V gene lookup returns CDR1 MNHEY and CDR2 SVGAGI. The CDR3 DNA reads TGTGCCAGCAGATCCGGGACAGGGAACTACAATGAGCAGTTCTTC. Protein sequence: CASRSGTGNYNEQFF.

V gene TRBV19 combines with J gene TRBJ1-6, with 8 nucleotides matching TRBD1. V trimming: 5 bases; J trimming: 9 bases; junction bases outside the gene matches: 9. The CDR3 loop spans 15 amino acids. From germline, CDR1 is LNHDA and CDR2 SQIVND (reference sequence). The CDR3 protein is CASSSSGTGLSPLHF. The CDR3 coding sequence is TGTGCCAGTAGTTCCTCCGGGACAGGTCTTTCACCCCTCCACTTT.

The gene calls are TRBV29-1 and TRBJ2-7; D is possibly TRBD1 (6 bases). V was trimmed by 4 bases and J by 2 bases, leaving 12 bases between them. CDR1 and CDR2 from the germline V gene are SQVTM and ANQGSEA. The CDR3 sequence is 13 residues long. CDR3: CSVASGDTYEQYF. CDR3 in DNA: TGCAGCGTTGCGTCCGGGGACACCTACGAGCAGTACTTC.

This clone occurred once. V is TRBV11-3 and J is TRBJ2-7; D not resolved. Trimming shortened V by 1 base and J by 3 bases, and 7 bases separated the two germline ends. The length of the CDR3 is 13 residues. The V gene's germline CDR1 is SGHNT and CDR2 YENEEA. The CDR3 is CASSLGFSYEQYF. CDR3 in DNA: TGTGCCAGCAGCTTAGGGTTTAGCTACGAGCAGTACTTC.

This chain links TRBV15 with TRBJ2-3; no firm D call. Looked up from germline, CDR1 is LNHNV and CDR2 is YYDKDF (reference sequence). The CDR3 covers 13 residues. V dropped 0 bases and J dropped 4 bases, with 5 bases sitting between them. The DNA of the CDR3 is TGTGCCACCAGCAGAGATATCGCAGATACGCAGTATTTT. Amino acid sequence: CATSRDIADTQYF.

This clone appeared once. J is TRBJ1-2 and V is TRBV28; 11 positions match TRBD1. Looked up from germline, CDR1 is MDHEN and CDR2 is SYDVKM. This CDR3 spans 12 amino acids. Trimming cost V 11 bases and J 8 bases; bases outside gene matches: 7. The CDR3 protein is CAGLGQGEGYTF. DNA for the CDR3: TGTGCCGGCTTGGGACAGGGGGAGGGCTACACCTTC.

The V and J genes are TRBV5-5 and TRBJ2-5; 7 bases match TRBD1. Looked up from germline, CDR1 is SGHKS and CDR2 is YYEKEE (reference sequence). This CDR3 has 14 amino acids. V lost 4 bases to trimming and J lost 2 bases; unmatched junction nucleotides: 5. The DNA of the CDR3 is TGTGCCAGCAGCCCGGGGACAGCTCAAGAGACCCAGTACTTC. Protein product: CASSPGTAQETQYF.

The rearrangement links TRBV7-8 to TRBJ2-7; no firm D call. The CDR3 consists of 13 residues. CDR1 and CDR2 (germline): SGHVS, FQNEAQ. V was trimmed by 1 base and J by 5 bases, leaving 9 bases between them. The CDR3 DNA follows: TGTGCCAGCAGCTTAGAAGCCAACGACGAGCAGTACTTC. This codes for CASSLEANDEQYF.

This clone came up once. This chain links TRBV5-4 with TRBJ1-6; 8 positions match TRBD1. CDR3 length: 17 amino acids. Germline V gives CDR1 SGHNT, CDR2 YYREEE (reference sequence). Unmatched junction bases numbered 13, after V lost 1 base and J lost 10 bases. The CDR3 sequence: CASSLYVTGVPNSPLHF. CDR3 nucleotide sequence: TGTGCCAGCAGCTTGTACGTGACAGGGGTTCCCAACTCACCCCTCCACTTT.

V is TRBV5-4 and J is TRBJ2-4; a weak D match, TRBD2 (6 bases). Germline V gives CDR1 SGHNT, CDR2 YYREEE (reference sequence). Trimming took 0 bases from V and 0 from J, leaving 10 bases between them. The CDR3 has 16 residues. The CDR3 here is CASSLGRGLAKNIQYF. CDR3 DNA: TGTGCCAGCAGCTTGGGGCGGGGTCTAGCCAAAAACATTCAGTACTTC.

A single count supports this clone. The V and J genes are TRBV2 and TRBJ1-6; no definite D call. This CDR3 region has 15 residues. Germline V gene lookup returns CDR1 SNHLY and CDR2 FYNNEI. V was shortened by 2 bases and J by 0 bases, with 5 bases between the two germline ends. As DNA, the CDR3 is TGTGCCAGCAGTGAAACCAGCTCCTATAATTCACCCCTCCACTTT. Protein sequence: CASSETSSYNSPLHF.

The CDR3 DNA follows: TGCGCCAGCTCAACGGGGGGGTGGCGGCAGCCCCAGCATTTT. Its translation is CASSTGGWRQPQHF. The chain joins TRBV5-1 to TRBJ1-5; possible D gene TRBD1, 5 bases. Germline CDR1 is SGHRS and CDR2 is YFSETQ. The germline V and J ends were trimmed by 7 bases and 7 bases, with 18 bases remaining between them. The CDR3 has 14 amino acids.

The rearrangement joins TRBV11-2 to TRBJ2-7; 11 bases line up with TRBD1. The CDR3 has 16 residues. Germline V gene data show CDR1 as SGHAT and CDR2 as FQNNGV. V lost 1 base and J lost 4; bases outside the gene matches: 6. CDR3 in amino acids: CASSLVRGQGEYEQYF. The CDR3 DNA is TGTGCCAGCAGCTTAGTTAGGGGACAGGGGGAATACGAGCAGTACTTC.

The genes are TRBV2 and TRBJ1-2; 7 nucleotides line up with TRBD1. CDR3 length: 14 residues. Germline V lookup: CDR1 SNHLY, CDR2 FYNNEI. V lost 5 bases, J lost 4 bases, and 7 bases stayed unmatched. CDR3 in amino acids: CASSTIQGSYGYTF. CDR3 bases: TGTGCCAGCAGTACGATACAGGGGAGCTATGGCTACACCTTC.